Following are 9 T cell receptor beta chains from one sample sequenced in a study of blood T cell repertoires in COVID-19. Assay: immunoSEQ multiplex PCR; the TCRdb copy retains only in-frame clones and omits some. Seen here are over 200,000 clones, about 90% observed once, and the top ten hold about 2%. Specimen: peripheral blood. The origin of the receptors is a man aged 40-49 years with active or convalescent COVID-19.

The V call is TRBV2, the J call TRBJ2-7, with TRBD1 matching 10 bases. There are 16 residues in the CDR3. The ends lost 7 bases at V and 3 bases at J; junction bases unmatched: 12. From germline, CDR1 is SNHLY and CDR2 FYNNEI. Here the CDR3 DNA reads TGTGCCAGCACCCCCGGGACAGGGGACCGTCTCTACGAGCAGTACTTC. Protein product: CASTPGTGDRLYEQYF.

This rearrangement joins TRBV19 to TRBJ2-5, with TRBD2 matching 9 bases. Germline loops: CDR1 LNHDA, CDR2 SQIVND (reference sequence). This CDR3 has 18 residues. J gave up 1 base and V 5 bases, and 14 bases lay outside the gene matches. CDR3 in amino acids: CASSSSGGTRGFQETQYF. The CDR3 DNA is TGTGCCAGTAGTTCAAGCGGGGGGACACGGGGCTTCCAAGAGACCCAGTACTTC.

This clone appeared once. The V and J genes are TRBV6-5 and TRBJ1-1; maybe TRBD1 (6 bases). This CDR3 has 14 amino acids. The germline V gene encodes CDR1 MNHEY and CDR2 SVGAGI. With 6 bases removed from V and 0 bases from J, the gap between germline ends came to 11 bases. CDR3: CASSRTGMNTEAFF. CDR3 DNA sequence: TGTGCCAGCAGCCGCACAGGGATGAACACTGAAGCTTTCTTT.

The J gene is TRBJ1-1, the V gene TRBV5-1, with TRBD1 identical over 9 bases. V trimming: 0 bases; J trimming: 3 bases; junction bases outside the gene matches: 9. CDR1 and CDR2 from the germline V gene are SGHRS and YFSETQ. The CDR3 loop spans 17 amino acids. The CDR3 is CASSLVRTGARDTEAFF. The DNA for the CDR3 is TGCGCCAGCAGCTTGGTACGGACAGGGGCTAGGGACACTGAAGCTTTCTTT. The full variable domain, completed using reference TRBV5-1 and TRBJ1-1, is KAGVTQTPRYLIKTRGQQVTLSCSPISGHRSVSWYQQTPGQGLQFLFEYFSETQRNKGNFPGRFSGRQFSNSRSEMNVSTLELGDSALYLCASSLVRTGARDTEAFFGQGTRLTVV.

This chain uses TRBV10-1 with TRBJ2-5; TRBD2 matches 7 bases. Germline-derived CDR1 and CDR2 are WNHNN and SYGVQD (reference sequence). Germline trimming cut 8 bases from V and 2 bases from J; bases unmatched to any gene: 14. This CDR3 comprises 16 residues. The CDR3 region has the DNA TGCGCCAGCGCACCAGGACGGGCGGGGGTACAAGAGACCCAGTACTTC. Translation gives CASAPGRAGVQETQYF.

V is TRBV5-1 and J is TRBJ1-2; D gene uncertain. Deletions cut 0 bases from V and 8 bases from J, with 17 bases between. Germline CDR1 SGHRS, CDR2 YFSETQ. This CDR3 region has 15 residues. CDR3 sequence reads: CASSLAAGLEAGYTF. Here the CDR3 DNA reads TGCGCCAGCAGCTTGGCGGCAGGTTTGGAGGCCGGCTACACCTTC. Full variable domain (rest looked up from reference TRBV5-1 and TRBJ1-2): KAGVTQTPRYLIKTRGQQVTLSCSPISGHRSVSWYQQTPGQGLQFLFEYFSETQRNKGNFPGRFSGRQFSNSRSEMNVSTLELGDSALYLCASSLAAGLEAGYTFGSGTRLTVV.

This clone was seen a single time. V gene TRBV9 combines with J gene TRBJ2-7; 10 positions agree with TRBD1. In germline, CDR1 is SGDLS, CDR2 YYNGEE. There are 16 residues in the CDR3. V lost 4 bases to trimming and J lost 0 bases; unmatched junction nucleotides: 7. The CDR3 reads CASSFGTGASSYEQYF. The CDR3 nucleotides are TGTGCCAGCAGCTTCGGGACAGGGGCTAGCTCCTACGAGCAGTACTTC.

The chain combines TRBV28 with TRBJ1-6; the D is unclear. CDR3 size: 18 residues. Trimming cost V 6 bases and J 0 bases, with 18 bases left between them. CDR1 is MDHEN and CDR2 is SYDVKM in the germline V gene. Here the CDR3 reads CASRQSLFLNSYNSPLHF. For the CDR3, the DNA is TGTGCCAGCAGGCAAAGCCTCTTCCTCAACTCCTATAATTCACCCCTCCACTTT.

The V gene is TRBV13, the J gene TRBJ2-2; TRBD1 aligns across 8 bases. The CDR3 has 15 amino acids. V lost 5 bases and J lost 5; bases outside the gene matches: 7. Germline lookup yields CDR1 PRHDT and CDR2 FYEKMQ (reference sequence). The CDR3 protein is CASSPQGAGTGELFF. Written as DNA, the CDR3 is TGTGCCAGCAGCCCGCAGGGGGCGGGAACCGGGGAGCTGTTTTTT.